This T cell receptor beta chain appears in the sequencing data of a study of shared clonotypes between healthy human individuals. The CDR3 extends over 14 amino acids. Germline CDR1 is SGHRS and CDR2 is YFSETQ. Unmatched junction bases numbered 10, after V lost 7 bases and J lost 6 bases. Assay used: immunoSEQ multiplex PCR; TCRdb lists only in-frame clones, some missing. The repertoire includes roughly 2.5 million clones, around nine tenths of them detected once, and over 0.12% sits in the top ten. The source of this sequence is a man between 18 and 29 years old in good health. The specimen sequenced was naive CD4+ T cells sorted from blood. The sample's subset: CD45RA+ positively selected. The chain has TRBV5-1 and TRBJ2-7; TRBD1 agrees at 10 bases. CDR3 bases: TGCGCCAGCCCGCCGCCAGGACAGGGGGGCGAGCAGTACTTC. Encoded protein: CASPPPGQGGEQYF.